This is a list of T cell receptor beta chains from one sample in a study of beta chain features in type 1 diabetes. The data were produced by immunoSEQ multiplex PCR, yet TCRdb's version contains in-frame clones alone and is incomplete. The sample shows roughly 240,000 clones, around 22% of them seen only once. What was sequenced was naive CD4+ T cells from blood. The receptors stem from a woman in her twenties or thirties with type 1 diabetes. Each CDR3 is given with its conserved first and last residue. The order of the fields is V gene, clone size, J gene, D gene, CDR3 protein, CDR3 DNA. The D gene is left open where the match is weak. Clone size is given for some rows only: seen once, a few or many times, or a class if the clone is expanded.

TRBV14	.	TRBJ1-2	.	CASSRGLDYGYTF	TGTGCCAGCAGCCGGGGGCTCGACTATGGCTACACCTTC
TRBV5-1	.	TRBJ2-7	TRBD2	CASSREGSHEQYF	TGCGCCAGCAGCCGGGAGGGGTCACACGAGCAGTACTTC
TRBV18	.	TRBJ1-2	TRBD1	CASSPTGDILSGYTF	TGTGCCAGCTCACCAACAGGGGACATTCTTAGTGGCTACACCTTC
TRBV19	.	TRBJ2-1	TRBD2	CASSIRTSGYNEQFF	TGTGCCAGTAGTATTCGGACTAGCGGCTACAATGAGCAGTTCTTC
TRBV7-8	few	TRBJ2-1	TRBD2	CASRLAEMNEQFF	TGTGCCAGCCGACTAGCAGAAATGAATGAGCAGTTCTTC
TRBV16	.	TRBJ1-1	TRBD1	CASSQINRGTEAFF	TGTGCCAGCAGCCAAATAAACAGGGGCACTGAAGCTTTCTTT
TRBV5-6	.	TRBJ1-2	TRBD1	CASSVGQGFGGYTF	TGTGCCAGCAGCGTAGGACAGGGGTTCGGAGGCTACACCTTC
TRBV29-1	.	TRBJ2-5	TRBD2	CSASGGAAQETQYF	TGCAGCGCTAGCGGGGGGGCCGCCCAAGAGACCCAGTACTTC
TRBV5-1	few	TRBJ2-1	.	CASSFPEEEQFF	TGCGCCAGCAGCTTCCCTGAGGAGGAGCAGTTCTTC
TRBV5-1	few	TRBJ1-1	TRBD1	CASSDRGSRDTEAFF	TGCGCCAGCAGCGACAGGGGGTCGCGGGACACTGAAGCTTTCTTT
TRBV5-1	few	TRBJ2-1	.	CASRERDYNEQFF	TGCGCCAGCAGGGAGAGGGACTACAATGAGCAGTTCTTC
TRBV7-9	.	TRBJ1-4	.	CASRGPGLGKLFF	TGTGCCAGCAGGGGGCCAGGCCTTGGAAAACTGTTTTTT
TRBV19	.	TRBJ2-1	.	CASSIKVRSDEQFF	TGTGCCAGTAGTATAAAGGTGAGGAGTGATGAGCAGTTCTTC
TRBV29-1	.	TRBJ2-1	TRBD2	CSPMRAGGPREQFF	TGCAGCCCCATGAGGGCGGGAGGGCCTCGTGAGCAGTTCTTC
TRBV7-9	.	TRBJ1-1	.	CASSLEGETEAFF	TGTGCCAGCAGCTTAGAGGGGGAGACTGAAGCTTTCTTT
TRBV7-8	.	TRBJ1-3	.	CASSLLGRRSGNTIYF	TGTGCCAGCAGCCTACTGGGGCGCCGCTCTGGAAACACCATATATTTT
TRBV19	few	TRBJ2-7	.	CASSRGEWTEQYF	TGTGCCAGTAGTAGGGGGGAGTGGACCGAGCAGTACTTC
TRBV7-9	.	TRBJ2-7	.	CASSNPVMAGWYEQYF	TGTGCCAGCAGCAATCCTGTAATGGCGGGATGGTACGAGCAGTACTTC
TRBV9	.	TRBJ2-5	.	CASSVQGGETQYF	TGTGCCAGCAGCGTACAGGGTGGGGAGACCCAGTACTTC